This T cell receptor beta chain was sequenced for a study of cytomegalovirus exposure and HLA in healthy donors. A note on this clone: Other DNA sequences in the same sample also yield this CDR3.

Sequencing was performed with immunoSEQ multiplex PCR; in TCRdb, only in-frame clones are kept and a portion is missing. The sample includes roughly 75,000 clones, 94% seen only once; the top ten take over 2%. The sample was PBMCs. The sequence was obtained from a woman aged 18-35 years in good health and CMV-seronegative.

The CDR3 spells CASSLGTKNTEAFF. The CDR3 region has the DNA TGTGCCAGCAGCTTGGGGACAAAGAACACTGAAGCTTTCTTT. The chain links TRBV11-2 to TRBJ1-1; TRBD1 might be the D (6 bases). Per the germline V gene, CDR1 is SGHAT and CDR2 is FQNNGV. The CDR3 spans 14 residues. Trimming took off 3 bases at V and 1 base at J, with 9 bases between the two ends.